This TCR beta chain was sequenced during a study of blood T cell repertoires in COVID-19. In the authors' methods: Nucleated cell number was recorded as an estimate derived from reference gene primer amplification. This table comes from immunoSEQ multiplex PCR, and its TCRdb copy is limited to in-frame clones, with some not included. V and J calls and clone size follow that table, whereas D and trimming were derived from the DNA. The sample lists almost 250,000 clones, around 87% seen once, with approximately 1.6% in the top ten. The TCR comes from a woman between 50 and 59 years old who had recovered from COVID-19. Sequenced material: PBMCs or T cells enriched from blood (not recorded which).

The CDR3 region has the DNA TGTGCCAGCAGGCGGGGACAGGCCCACGAGCAGTACTTC. Translation: CASRRGQAHEQYF. The J gene is TRBJ2-7, the V gene TRBV3-1 (or the pseudogene TRBV3-2); 8 bases are a match to TRBD1. The germline V gene encodes CDR1 LGHDT and CDR2 YNNKEL (reference sequence). V gave up 6 bases and J gave up 5 bases; unmatched junction bases: 6. This CDR3 spans 13 amino acids.